This T cell receptor beta chain was captured in a study of shared clonotypes between healthy human individuals. Only in-frame clones appear in the TCRdb table, and some are missing; sequencing was by immunoSEQ multiplex PCR. The top ten clones hold around 12% of a sample with some 450,000 clones, 75% to 80% of them seen once. V dropped 1 base and J dropped 7; count of bases not matched to a gene: 7. The CDR3 has 16 amino acids. Germline CDR1 and CDR2: SEHNR and FQNEAQ (reference sequence). V usage is TRBV7-9 and J usage is TRBJ2-1; 10 bases agree with TRBD2. The TCR originated in a middle-aged woman in good health. Some clones in this sample may be carry-over from other donors' samples. The sample consisted of PBMCs. The chain's CDR3 is CASSLGLAGGKNEQFF. Written as DNA, the CDR3 is TGTGCCAGCAGCTTAGGTTTAGCGGGAGGAAAAAATGAGCAGTTCTTC. The full variable domain, its missing parts supplied by reference TRBV7-9 and TRBJ2-1, is DTGVSQNPRHKITKRGQNVTFRCDPISEHNRLYWYRQTLGQGPEFLTYFQNEAQLEKSRLLSDRFSAERPKGSFSTLEIQRTEQGDSAMYLCASSLGLAGGKNEQFFGPGTRLTVL.